This TCR beta chain was captured by sequencing in a study of OX40 agonist ivuxolimab in advanced cancers. Study-wide context: Ivuxolimab was an agonistic, fully human IgG2 monoclonal antibody directed against OX40 (CD134), a costimulatory receptor. Intravenous ivuxolimab was administered to patients every 2 weeks at six dose levels: 0.01, 0.1, 0.3, 1.5, 3 and 10 mg/kg. Of the roughly 54 dose-escalation patients, hepatocellular carcinoma was present in about 19, melanoma in roughly 15, renal cell carcinoma in 9 and head and neck cancer in 9. In the dose-escalation cohort, approximately 82% of patients were male, and the mean age was around 60 years with a range of 23 to 79. Patients were allowed to have had prior anti-PD-1, anti-PD-L1 or anti-CTLA-4 therapy, and around 43% of the dose-escalation patients had been treated with checkpoint inhibitors. Three dose-escalation patients achieved partial responses, one with hepatocellular carcinoma and two with cutaneous melanoma. Peripheral TCRbeta sequencing aimed to test whether ivuxolimab altered TCR sequence diversity and caused clonal T-cell expansion. The paper reports the monotherapy dose-escalation portion (N of about 51 patients) of the phase I ivuxolimab trial. Broader findings and caveats from the paper: Low levels of normalized T-cell clonal expansion were also seen in some patients who did not respond. At doses of 0.1 to 3.0 mg/kg, clonal expansion of both CD4+ and CD8+ blood T cells was observed from baseline to week 6. After ivuxolimab, expanded clones were on average more numerous among CD8+ T cells than among CD4+ T cells. The antigen specificity of the clonally expanded peripheral T cells was not determined. In partial responders in the 0.1-3.0 mg/kg groups, normalized peripheral clonal expansion was found to be among the lowest, especially among CD8+ T cells.

V is cut back by 1 base and J by 6 bases, with 6 bases in the junction unmatched. Taken from cysteine to phenylalanine, the CDR3 has 14 residues. Only CDR3 DNA is held: 42 bases, read in frame from base 1. CDR1 is given as PRHDT and CDR2 as FYEKMQ, both from the germline V gene (reference sequence). A remark on this clone: It lacks a known antigen. No per-base quality is available; no much larger clone lies one base away.

The trial excluded patients who had a history of autoimmune disease or were on systemic immunosuppression. Peripheral blood for TCR sequencing was collected from all dose cohorts at baseline, on cycle 4 day 1, and on cycle 7 day 1. The samples were taken from a phase I, first-in-human, multicenter, open-label dose-escalation trial of ivuxolimab. Adults with locally advanced or metastatic melanoma, renal cell, hepatocellular, or head and neck squamous cell carcinoma were enrolled in the trial. Before TCR sequencing, CD4+ T cells and CD8+ T cells were sorted from peripheral blood as separate populations. Genomic DNA was isolated from the sorted cells so that the TCRbeta CDR3 region could be sequenced. The immunoSEQ Assay was used for sequencing of TCRbeta CDR3 regions. TCRdb took over this immuneACCESS table, retaining in-frame rearrangements with V and J assigned. Such tables are incomplete; in checked studies, under half of the missing clones stem from an unresolved V gene, and the remainder is unexplained. A total of tens of thousands of clones appear in this sample, 80% to 90% of them only once. 12% of the sample comes from the top ten.

Here the chain combines TRBV13 and TRBJ2-7; a stretch of 7 junction bases matches TRBD2. This sample comprised CD4+ or CD8+ T cells sorted from blood, obtained in a trial of the OX40 agonist ivuxolimab. The clonotype comes from an adult with an advanced solid tumor such as melanoma, head and neck, liver or kidney cancer. The DNA is as follows: TGTGCCAGCAGCTTAGTGGGCGGGAGTCTCGAGCAGTACTTC. The resulting protein is CASSLVGGSLEQYF.